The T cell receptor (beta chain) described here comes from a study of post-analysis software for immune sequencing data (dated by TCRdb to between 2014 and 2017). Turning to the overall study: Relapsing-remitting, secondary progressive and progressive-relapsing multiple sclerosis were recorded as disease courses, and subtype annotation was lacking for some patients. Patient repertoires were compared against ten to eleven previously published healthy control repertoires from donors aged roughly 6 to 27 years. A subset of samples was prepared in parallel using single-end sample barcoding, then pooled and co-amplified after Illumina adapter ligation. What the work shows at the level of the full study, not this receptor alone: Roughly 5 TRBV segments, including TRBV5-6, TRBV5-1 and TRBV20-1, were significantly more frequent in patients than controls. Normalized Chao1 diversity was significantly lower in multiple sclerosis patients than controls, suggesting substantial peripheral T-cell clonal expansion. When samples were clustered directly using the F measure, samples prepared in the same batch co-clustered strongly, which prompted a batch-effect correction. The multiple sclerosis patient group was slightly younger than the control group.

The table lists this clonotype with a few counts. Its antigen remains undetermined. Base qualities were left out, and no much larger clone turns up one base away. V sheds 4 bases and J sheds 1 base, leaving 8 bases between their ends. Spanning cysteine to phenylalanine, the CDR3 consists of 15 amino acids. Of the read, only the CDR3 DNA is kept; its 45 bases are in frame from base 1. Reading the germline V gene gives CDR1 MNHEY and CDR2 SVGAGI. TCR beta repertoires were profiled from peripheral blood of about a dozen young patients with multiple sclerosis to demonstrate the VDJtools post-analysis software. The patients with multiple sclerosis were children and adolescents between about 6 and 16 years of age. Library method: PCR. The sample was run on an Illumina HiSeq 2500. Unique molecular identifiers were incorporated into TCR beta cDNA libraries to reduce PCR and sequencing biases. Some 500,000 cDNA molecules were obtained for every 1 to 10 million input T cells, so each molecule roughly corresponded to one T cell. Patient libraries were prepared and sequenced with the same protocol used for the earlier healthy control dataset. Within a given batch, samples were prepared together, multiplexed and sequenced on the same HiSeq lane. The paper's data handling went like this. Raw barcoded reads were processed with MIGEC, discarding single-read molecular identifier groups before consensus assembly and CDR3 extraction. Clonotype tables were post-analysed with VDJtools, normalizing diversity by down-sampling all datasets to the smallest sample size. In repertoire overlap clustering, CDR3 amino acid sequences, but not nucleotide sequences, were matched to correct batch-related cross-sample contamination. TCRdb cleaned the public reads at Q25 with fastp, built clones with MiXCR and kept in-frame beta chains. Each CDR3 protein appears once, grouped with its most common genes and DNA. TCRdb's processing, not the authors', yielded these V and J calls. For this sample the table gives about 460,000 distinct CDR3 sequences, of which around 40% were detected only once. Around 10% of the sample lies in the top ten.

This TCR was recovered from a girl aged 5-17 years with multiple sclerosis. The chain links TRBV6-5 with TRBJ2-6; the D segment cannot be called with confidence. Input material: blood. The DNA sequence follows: TGTGCCAGCAGTTTCGAAAGTTCTGGGGCCAACGTCCTGACTTTC. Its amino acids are CASSFESSGANVLTF.